This entry lists 21 T cell receptor beta chains sequenced from one sample in a study of CD8 T cells in Susac syndrome. Random hexamers were used to reverse transcribe an amount of about 0.45 to 1 ug RNA. A single record per CDR3 protein comes from TCRdb applying MiXCR to the immunoSEQ multiplex PCR reads. The sample yields 110,000 to 150,000 distinct CDR3 sequences, around 94% seen once. The specimen sequenced was CD8+ T cells from PBMCs. These receptors all stem from a human donor in good health.

This chain links TRBV9 with TRBJ2-1; weak D call: TRBD1 (5 bases). V was trimmed by 0 bases and J by 5 bases, leaving 9 bases between them. The CDR3 covers 14 residues. Germline CDR1 is SGDLS and CDR2 is YYNGEE. CDR3 region: CASSVEGSDNEQFF. As DNA, the CDR3 is TGTGCCAGCAGCGTAGAGGGGTCCGACAATGAGCAGTTCTTC. Together with reference TRBV9 and TRBJ2-1, the CDR3 gives the full variable domain: DSGVTQTPKHLITATGQRVTLRCSPRSGDLSVYWYQQSLDQGLQFLIQYYNGEERAKGNILERFSAQQFPDLHSELNLSSLELGDSALYFCASSVEGSDNEQFFGPGTRLTVL.

V usage is TRBV11-2 and J usage is TRBJ2-4; unclear D gene. Between the trimmed V and J ends, which lost 0 bases and 4 bases, there was a span of 4 bases. The CDR3 runs to 13 residues. Germline lookup yields CDR1 SGHAT and CDR2 FQNNGV. The CDR3: CASSLDAKNIQYF. The CDR3 region has the DNA TGTGCCAGCAGCTTAGACGCTAAAAACATTCAGTACTTC.

The chain is built from TRBV7-6 and TRBJ1-1; D remains ambiguous. In germline, CDR1 is SGHVS, CDR2 FNYEAQ. The CDR3 is made up of 15 amino acids. Trimming cost V 5 bases and J 5 bases, with 18 bases left between them. This CDR3 is CASSPVTGVATEAFF. CDR3 sequence (DNA): TGTGCCAGCAGCCCGGTGACGGGTGTAGCAACTGAAGCTTTCTTT.

This chain links TRBV27 with TRBJ2-1; D is tentatively TRBD1 or TRBD2 (7 bases each). The V end lost 5 bases, the J end lost 9 bases, and 17 bases lay between the germline ends. Germline V gene lookup returns CDR1 MNHEY and CDR2 SMNVEV (reference sequence). The CDR3 is made up of 14 amino acids. The CDR3 DNA follows: TGTGCCAGCAGTCCGCCGACAGGGAGGGCTGAGCAGTTCTTC. It specifies CASSPPTGRAEQFF.

In this sample, this clonotype turned up a few times. The chain carries TRBV12-3 or TRBV12-4 and TRBJ2-5; D is ambiguous. The CDR3 is made up of 11 amino acids. Between the trimmed V and J ends, which lost 1 base and 3 bases, there was a span of 0 bases. In DNA form, the CDR3 reads TGTGCCAGCAGTTTAGAAGAGACCCAGTACTTC. Protein sequence: CASSLEETQYF.

The gene calls are TRBV4-2 and TRBJ2-1; either TRBD1 or TRBD2 may fit D (5 bases each). Trimming removed 3 bases from V and 2 bases from J, with 14 bases in between. The CDR3 loop spans 16 amino acids. Germline CDR1 is LGHNA and CDR2 is YNFKEQ. The CDR3 loop is CASSQPVGETYNEQFF. The CDR3 nucleotides read TGTGCCAGCAGCCAGCCAGTGGGGGAGACCTACAATGAGCAGTTCTTC.

The rearrangement links TRBV7-9 to TRBJ2-2; 8 bases line up with TRBD1. J gave up 11 bases and V 3 bases, and 8 bases lay outside the gene matches. This CDR3 has 14 amino acids. Germline lookup yields CDR1 SEHNR and CDR2 FQNEAQ (reference sequence). Written as DNA, the CDR3 is TGTGCCAGCAGCTTCATCGCAGGACAGGGCGAGCTGTTTTTT. Translation gives CASSFIAGQGELFF.

This chain uses TRBV20-1 with TRBJ1-2, with TRBD1 matching over 8 bases. From germline, CDR1 is DFQATT and CDR2 SNEGSKA (reference sequence). The CDR3 is 17 residues long. J lost 0 bases, V lost 3 bases, and 12 bases had no gene match. CDR3 sequence: CSARDRVAVGANYGYTF. The CDR3 DNA follows: TGCAGTGCTAGGGACAGGGTAGCGGTGGGAGCTAACTATGGCTACACCTTC.

The V gene is TRBV29-1, the J gene TRBJ2-5; either TRBD1 or TRBD2 may fit D (5 bases each). The germline V gene has CDR1 SQVTM and CDR2 ANQGSEA. Trimming stripped 4 bases from V and 4 bases from J, with 13 bases between. CDR3 size: 13 residues. CDR3 in DNA: TGCAGCGTTGGGGGGAATTTTATAGAGACCCAGTACTTC. This codes for CSVGGNFIETQYF. The full variable domain, completed using reference TRBV29-1 and TRBJ2-5, is SAVISQKPSRDICQRGTSLTIQCQVDSQVTMMFWYRQQPGQSLTLIATANQGSEATYESGFVIDKFPISRPNLTFSTLTVSNMSPEDSSIYLCSVGGNFIETQYFGPGTRLLVL.

The rearrangement links TRBV9 to TRBJ2-2; 10 nucleotides align to TRBD2. Trimming removed 6 bases from V and 2 bases from J; junction bases left unmatched: 7. This CDR3 contains 16 residues. Germline V gene sequence: CDR1 SGDLS, CDR2 YYNGEE. CDR3: CASMPASGGNTGELFF. CDR3 sequence (DNA): TGTGCCAGCATGCCGGCTAGCGGGGGAAACACCGGGGAGCTGTTTTTT.

The chain is built from TRBV9 and TRBJ1-1, with D possibly matching TRBD1 (6 bases). V dropped 4 bases and J dropped 7 bases, with 17 bases sitting between them. The CDR3 is made up of 14 amino acids. The germline gives CDR1 SGDLS, CDR2 YYNGEE. This CDR3 is CASSPRLRTDEAFF. Here the CDR3 DNA reads TGTGCCAGCAGCCCACGCCTCAGGACAGATGAAGCTTTCTTT.

This chain joins TRBV4-1 and TRBJ2-3; possibly TRBD1 for D (5 bases). The V gene's germline CDR1 is MGHRA and CDR2 YSYEKL. This CDR3 contains 14 residues. V lost 4 bases to trimming and J lost 4 bases, with 12 bases between them. The CDR3 DNA sequence: TGCGCCAGCAGCCCGAGCAGGGCGGCAGATACGCAGTATTTT. Amino acids: CASSPSRAADTQYF.

The CDR3 DNA follows: TGTGCCAGCAGTCCGTCCGGGCCAGAGGACGAGCAGTACTTC. Translated, it gives CASSPSGPEDEQYF. This rearrangement joins TRBV28 to TRBJ2-7; D gene unclear. The CDR3 extends over 14 amino acids. Germline V gene sequence: CDR1 MDHEN, CDR2 SYDVKM. Deletions cut 5 bases from V and 5 bases from J, with 16 bases between. Supplemented by reference TRBV28 and TRBJ2-7, the full variable domain reads DVKVTQSSRYLVKRTGEKVFLECVQDMDHENMFWYRQDPGLGLRLIYFSYDVKMKEKGDIPEGYSVSREKKERFSLILESASTNQTSMYLCASSPSGPEDEQYFGPGTRLTVT.

The rearrangement links TRBV9 to TRBJ2-5; 8 bases fit TRBD2. The CDR3 contains 16 residues. The germline gives CDR1 SGDLS, CDR2 YYNGEE. V was clipped by 0 bases and J by 4 bases; unmatched bases: 8. CDR3 bases: TGTGCCAGCAGCGTAGGGAGGGGGACTAGGGCAGAGACCCAGTACTTC. This encodes CASSVGRGTRAETQYF.

The V and J genes are TRBV5-4 and TRBJ2-3; 9 positions match TRBD1. The germline gives CDR1 SGHNT, CDR2 YYREEE (reference sequence). V gave up 7 bases and J gave up 4 bases; unmatched junction bases: 4. CDR3 length: 13 residues. In nucleotides, the CDR3 is TGTGCCAGCCGGGACAGGGCCTCAGATACGCAGTATTTT. Translation gives CASRDRASDTQYF.

The CDR3 spells CASSSTAGGTSYEQYF. The CDR3 nucleotides are TGTGCCAGCAGCTCCACAGCGGGAGGGACCTCCTACGAGCAGTACTTC. The chain combines TRBV11-2 with TRBJ2-7, with TRBD2 matching 10 bases. Trimming cost V 4 bases and J 0 bases; bases outside gene matches: 6. CDR1 SGHAT and CDR2 FQNNGV come from the germline V gene. The CDR3 has 16 amino acids.

The chain carries TRBV24-1 and TRBJ2-2; no clear D gene. Germline CDR1 and CDR2: KGHDR and SFDVKD. CDR3 size: 13 residues. The V and J ends lost 2 bases and 6 bases respectively, with 6 bases between them. For the CDR3, the DNA is TGTGCCACCAGTGATTACCTTGCCGGGGAGCTGTTTTTT. Translated, it gives CATSDYLAGELFF.

The chain couples TRBV12-3 or TRBV12-4 to TRBJ2-1; 10 nucleotides line up with TRBD2. V was pared by 2 bases and J by 6 bases, with 10 bases of the junction left unmatched. The CDR3 has 17 residues. CDR3 sequence: CASSLSPLTSGTNEQFF. The CDR3 DNA reads TGTGCCAGCAGTTTATCCCCCCTAACTAGCGGGACCAATGAGCAGTTCTTC.

The DNA for the CDR3 is TGTGCCAGCAGCAGGACGCCGTCTACGGCCGACGAGCAGTACTTC. It encodes CASSRTPSTADEQYF. This chain connects TRBV13 to TRBJ2-7; unclear D gene. The CDR3 totals 15 residues. Germline CDR1 and CDR2: PRHDT and FYEKMQ (reference sequence). Trimming left V 5 bases short and J 5 bases short, with 19 bases between. The full variable domain, with the rest looked up from reference TRBV13 and TRBJ2-7, is AAGVIQSPRHLIKEKRETATLKCYPIPRHDTVYWYQQGPGQDPQFLISFYEKMQSDKGSIPDRFSAQQFSDYHSELNMSSLELGDSALYFCASSRTPSTADEQYFGPGTRLTVT.

To note about this clonotype: At one boundary the junction diverges from the germline segment, which might be a read error. The genes are TRBV30 and TRBJ1-1; perhaps TRBD1 as D (5 bases). Germline CDR1 is GTSNPN and CDR2 is SVGIG (reference sequence). The CDR3 has 12 amino acids. CDR3 region: CAWGVGVTEAFF. CDR3 bases: TGTGCCTGGGGTGTAGGGGTGACTGAAGCTTTCTTT. Full variable domain (outside the CDR3, taken from reference TRBV30 and TRBJ1-1): SQTIHQWPATLVQPVGSPLSLECTVEGTSNPNLYWYRQAAGRGLQLLFYSVGIGQISSEVPQNLSASRPQDRQFILSSKKLLLSDSGFYLCAWGVGVTEAFFGQGTRLTVV.

The rearrangement joins TRBV27 to TRBJ2-1, with unresolved D. Germline V gene lookup returns CDR1 MNHEY and CDR2 SMNVEV (reference sequence). Between the trimmed V and J ends, which lost 6 bases and 4 bases, there was a span of 7 bases. The CDR3 is made up of 12 amino acids. Here the CDR3 reads CASRTRYNEQFF. CDR3 coding DNA: TGTGCCAGCAGAACAAGATACAATGAGCAGTTCTTC.